The sequence of this T cell receptor beta chain was determined in a study of regulatory T cells in long-lasting Graves disease. As for time point: persistent/refractory GD, antithyroid drugs over 5 years with positive TRAb. The TCR library used RNA extracted from PBMCs. The table lists this clonotype with many counts. The authors built TCR beta libraries using iRepertoire HTBI primers and Arm-PCR of CDR3 regions. MiXCR was run by TCRdb on the multiplex PCR reads, yielding one entry per CDR3 protein. Altogether approximately 400,000 distinct CDR3 sequences are present, roughly 20% being singletons, with the ten largest covering under 25%. The CDR3 has 16 amino acids. V shed 4 bases and J shed 7 bases, with 19 bases lying between them. Germline assignment: CDR1 SGHAT and CDR2 FQNNGV.

The receptor was derived from a female donor with Graves disease. The chain is built from TRBV11-2 and TRBJ1-4; D perhaps matches TRBD1 (6 bases). Sequencing was performed on peripheral blood mononuclear cells (PBMCs), taken when the disease was refractory, from a patient treated with antithyroid drugs. The CDR3 reads CASSSEAGARGEKLFF. The CDR3 nucleotides are TGTGCCAGCAGCTCCGAGGCGGGGGCCAGGGGTGAAAAACTGTTTTTT.